The T cell receptor beta chain described here comes from a study of control samples from healthy donors and cancer patients. Here immunoSEQ multiplex PCR was the method, and the copy in TCRdb shows in-frame clones only, minus some. This sample has roughly 450,000 clones, with over 75% found just once. CDR3 length: 14 residues. CDR1 and CDR2 (germline): MDHEN, SYDVKM. V shed 10 bases and J shed 5 bases, with 17 bases lying between them. This TCR derives from a man aged 40-49 years with head and neck cancer. The sample comprised PBMCs. V gene TRBV28 combines with J gene TRBJ1-4; D is uncertain. CDR3 nucleotides: TGTGCCACCTACTCCGGACGGATGAATGAAAAACTGTTTTTT. It translates to CATYSGRMNEKLFF. Drawing the rest from reference TRBV28 and TRBJ1-4, the complete variable domain is DVKVTQSSRYLVKRTGEKVFLECVQDMDHENMFWYRQDPGLGLRLIYFSYDVKMKEKGDIPEGYSVSREKKERFSLILESASTNQTSMYLCATYSGRMNEKLFFGSGTQLSVL.